This TCR beta chain was documented in a study of T cell responses to AZD1222 COVID-19 vaccine. The overall study: Pooled samples include second doses given at about 4 or 12 weeks.

Clones were read by immunoSEQ multiplex PCR, and TCRdb kept only the in-frame ones, dropping some. The sample lists about 170,000 clones, about 90% occurring once. As for this clone: Antigen unknown.

The study, taken as a whole, reports: An increase in Spike-specific TCR breadth and depth was observed after two AZD1222 doses. It should be noted that donors were predominantly white British and more often female, and clonal diversity was possibly underestimated.

This receptor was taken from an adult in good health. The source material was peripheral blood, sampled on day 0 of AZD1222 vaccination.

The CDR3 loop is CAWKELGELFF. As DNA, the CDR3 is TGTGCCTGGAAGGAGCTCGGGGAGCTGTTTTTT. The chain links TRBV30 to TRBJ2-2; D remains unclear. Germline CDR1 GTSNPN, CDR2 SVGIG (reference sequence). The CDR3 runs to 11 residues. V was trimmed by 4 bases and J by 7 bases, leaving 7 bases between them.